The 28 T cell receptor beta chains below all came from one sample that was sequenced in a study of early T cells in non-severe SARS-CoV-2 infection. One entry per CDR3 protein, called by TCRdb with MiXCR from the 5' RACE reads. The repertoire consists of over 90,000 distinct CDR3 sequences, with approximately 12% occurring once and the leading ten covering 3.5% to 5%. This specimen was whole blood, taken at baseline. Receptors were obtained from an adult who was a healthcare worker with PCR-confirmed SARS-CoV-2 infection or an uninfected control (not recorded which).

This clonotype was seen ten or more times. The gene calls are TRBV12-3 or TRBV12-4 and TRBJ1-1, with D unclear. Trimming took off 0 bases at V and 2 bases at J, with 10 bases between the two ends. The CDR3 has 15 residues. The CDR3 DNA reads as TGTGCCAGCAGTTTAGCTACCAAAGCAAACACTGAAGCTTTCTTT. It encodes CASSLATKANTEAFF.

This clonotype has a handful of counts. The J gene is TRBJ2-1, the V gene TRBV10-3; the D gene is possibly TRBD1 (6 bases). With 2 bases removed from V and 4 bases from J, the gap between germline ends came to 12 bases. Germline V gives CDR1 ENHRY, CDR2 SYGVKD. The CDR3 runs 15 residues. The CDR3 reads CAISEPRGNYNEQFF. Here the CDR3 DNA reads TGTGCCATCAGTGAGCCCAGGGGAAATTACAATGAGCAGTTCTTC.

This clonotype was counted only a few times. This chain connects TRBV12-3 or TRBV12-4 to TRBJ2-5, with 7 bases aligning to TRBD1. The CDR3 contains 13 residues. Losses at the gene ends were 6 bases for V and 1 base for J; bases not matched to a gene: 2. The CDR3 nucleotides are TGTGCCAGCAGGGGGACAGCCCAAGAGACCCAGTACTTC. Translated, it gives CASRGTAQETQYF.

This chain joins TRBV19 and TRBJ2-7; D could derive from TRBD1 or TRBD2 (5 bases each). Looked up from germline, CDR1 is LNHDA and CDR2 is SQIVND (reference sequence). The ends were cut back, 2 bases at V and 4 bases at J, with 15 bases in the middle. This CDR3 comprises 15 residues. CDR3 amino acids: CASSISYRDGYEQYF. CDR3 nucleotides: TGTGCCAGTAGTATATCATACCGGGACGGGTACGAGCAGTACTTC.

The rearrangement links TRBV11-2 to TRBJ2-2, with D tentatively TRBD1 (5 bases). The CDR3 runs to 14 residues. Trimming left V 5 bases short and J 6 bases short, with 13 bases between. The germline CDR1 and CDR2 sequences are SGHAT and FQNNGV. The CDR3: CASSPPGRPGELFF. The CDR3, as DNA: TGTGCCAGCAGCCCACCAGGGCGGCCCGGGGAGCTGTTTTTT.

The chain couples TRBV5-1 to TRBJ2-3; 11 nucleotides match TRBD2. The junction had 2 bases not matched to a gene; V was cut back by 0 bases and J by 5 bases. Looked up from germline, CDR1 is SGHRS and CDR2 is YFSETQ. The CDR3 length is 15 residues. CDR3 region: CASSLGLAGGDTQYF. For the CDR3, the DNA is TGCGCCAGCAGCTTGGGGCTAGCGGGAGGAGATACGCAGTATTTT.

In this sample, this clonotype turned up a few times. The chain joins TRBV7-3 to TRBJ1-2; the match to TRBD1 covers 7 bases. V lost 5 bases, J lost 8 bases, and 11 bases stayed unmatched. The CDR3 sequence is 14 residues long. CDR1 is SGHTA, CDR2 FQGTGA, per germline. This CDR3 is CASSPSGGASGYTF. The CDR3 DNA reads as TGTGCCAGCAGCCCGTCAGGGGGTGCTTCGGGCTACACCTTC.

Many counts were recorded for this clonotype. This chain connects TRBV5-1 to TRBJ2-1, with 10 bases fitting TRBD1. The trim removed 1 base at V and 10 bases at J, leaving 8 bases unmatched. Germline assignment: CDR1 SGHRS and CDR2 YFSETQ. The CDR3 is 15 residues long. CDR3 DNA sequence: TGCGCCAGCAGCTTGTTGGGACAGGGGATGATGGAGCAGTTCTTC. It is translated as CASSLLGQGMMEQFF.

A few counts support this clonotype. The genes are TRBV11-3 and TRBJ1-6; no definite D call. With 4 bases removed from V and 7 bases from J, the gap between germline ends came to 8 bases. The germline gives CDR1 SGHNT, CDR2 YENEEA. CDR3 length: 13 residues. CDR3 sequence reads: CASSYWRNSPLHF. For the CDR3, the DNA is TGTGCCAGCAGCTACTGGAGGAATTCACCCCTCCACTTT.

V is TRBV20-1 and J is TRBJ2-7; D call uncertain. The CDR3 totals 13 residues. Per the germline V gene, CDR1 is DFQATT and CDR2 is SNEGSKA (reference sequence). V dropped 3 bases and J dropped 5 bases, with 14 bases sitting between them. As DNA, the CDR3 is TGCAGTGCTAGGAAGGACCGTGGGGACGAGCAGTACTTC. Protein product: CSARKDRGDEQYF.

This clonotype occurred many times. J is TRBJ2-2 and V is TRBV19; D unresolved. V lost 4 bases to trimming and J lost 2 bases, with 8 bases between them. From germline, CDR1 is LNHDA and CDR2 SQIVND (reference sequence). This CDR3 comprises 14 residues. Written as DNA, the CDR3 is TGTGCCAGTAGTAGGGCAACTAACACCGGGGAGCTGTTTTTT. This sequence encodes CASSRATNTGELFF.

This clonotype was detected only a few times. The chain links TRBV4-2 to TRBJ1-6, with TRBD1 as a possible D gene (5 bases). The V end was cut by 4 bases, the J end by 5 bases, with 12 bases between. The germline V gene encodes CDR1 LGHNA and CDR2 YNFKEQ. The CDR3 has 15 amino acids. The CDR3 sequence: CASSRDTGDNSPLHF. The CDR3 coding sequence is TGTGCCAGCAGCCGAGACACAGGAGATAATTCACCCCTCCACTTT.

This chain links TRBV20-1 with TRBJ2-7, with D perhaps given as TRBD1 or TRBD2 (5 bases each). Germline CDR1 and CDR2: DFQATT and SNEGSKA (reference sequence). V lost 3 bases and J 2 bases, leaving 11 bases between the germline ends. This CDR3 comprises 13 residues. This CDR3 reads CSASLQGPYEQYF. The CDR3 DNA follows: TGCAGTGCTAGTCTTCAGGGACCCTACGAGCAGTACTTC.

Only a few counts were recorded for this clonotype. The chain combines TRBV9 with TRBJ1-4; 9 bases line up with TRBD1. CDR3 length equals 17 residues. J gave up 8 bases and V 4 bases, and 15 bases lay outside the gene matches. Per the germline V gene, CDR1 is SGDLS and CDR2 is YYNGEE. The CDR3 DNA sequence: TGTGCCAGCAGCCCCCGGGACAGGGTTACGATAGGGGAAAAACTGTTTTTT. Translation gives CASSPRDRVTIGEKLFF.

This clonotype was counted many times. The chain employs TRBV20-1 and TRBJ2-3; D gene uncertain. Trimming shortened V by 6 bases and J by 2 bases, and 12 bases separated the two germline ends. Per the germline V gene, CDR1 is DFQATT and CDR2 is SNEGSKA (reference sequence). This CDR3 has 13 amino acids. CDR3 bases: TGCAGTGCAGATAGCCTTTCCACAGATACGCAGTATTTT. Translated: CSADSLSTDTQYF.

The chain has TRBV5-5 and TRBJ2-1, with 13 bases aligning to TRBD2. The V gene end was trimmed by 4 bases and the J gene end by 0 bases; junction bases not matched to a gene: 10. Germline CDR1 SGHKS, CDR2 YYEKEE (reference sequence). This CDR3 region has 19 residues. CDR3 protein: CASSPGLAGEISSYNEQFF. The CDR3 DNA reads TGTGCCAGCAGCCCCGGACTAGCGGGGGAAATTAGCTCCTACAATGAGCAGTTCTTC.

In its sample, this clonotype was seen a few times. This sequence joins TRBV6-1 and TRBJ1-5; TRBD1 aligns across 9 bases. Trimming took 1 base from V and 1 from J; bases not matched to a gene: 5. In germline, CDR1 is MNHNS, CDR2 SASEGT. The CDR3 is 17 residues long. The CDR3 spells CASSEVGQGLSNQPQHF. In nucleotides, the CDR3 is TGTGCCAGCAGTGAAGTAGGACAGGGGTTAAGCAATCAGCCCCAGCATTTT.

There are many counts of this clonotype. The chain couples TRBV7-2 to TRBJ2-3; 11 bases are shared with TRBD2. CDR1 and CDR2 from the germline V gene are SGHTA and FQGNSA. This CDR3 has 17 amino acids. The V gene end was trimmed by 4 bases and the J gene end by 7 bases; junction bases not matched to a gene: 13. This chain's CDR3 is CASSSVPGTSGENTQYF. The CDR3, as DNA: TGTGCCAGCAGCTCCGTCCCCGGGACTAGCGGAGAGAATACGCAGTATTTT.

This clonotype was counted at least ten times. This chain joins TRBV11-2 and TRBJ2-7; 7 bases are shared with TRBD2. The CDR3 is made up of 14 amino acids. With 5 bases clipped from V and 2 bases from J, the junction kept 6 bases outside the gene matches. Germline CDR1 SGHAT, CDR2 FQNNGV. The CDR3 protein is CASSRGRGAYEQYF. CDR3 sequence (DNA): TGTGCCAGCAGCCGGGGACGGGGGGCCTACGAGCAGTACTTC.

Many counts were recorded for this clonotype. The chain joins TRBV7-6 to TRBJ1-1, with TRBD1 matching 7 bases. The V gene's germline CDR1 is SGHVS and CDR2 FNYEAQ. The CDR3 totals 14 residues. The junction had 4 bases not matched to a gene; V was cut back by 5 bases and J by 1 base. The CDR3 sequence is CASSVGQANTEAFF. In nucleotides, the CDR3 is TGTGCCAGCAGCGTAGGACAGGCGAACACTGAAGCTTTCTTT.

This clonotype was seen only a few times. This chain connects TRBV19 to TRBJ1-2; 7 bases align to TRBD1. Germline-derived CDR1 and CDR2 are LNHDA and SQIVND (reference sequence). The CDR3 spans 16 residues. J lost 4 bases, V lost 8 bases, and 16 bases had no gene match. CDR3 nucleotide sequence: TGTGCCAGTCACCCGGGACAGCAAGATCCGACCTATGGCTACACCTTC. This gives the protein CASHPGQQDPTYGYTF.

This clonotype was recorded many times. Here the CDR3 reads CASSLWTSSYEQYF. The CDR3 DNA reads as TGCGCCAGCAGCTTGTGGACATCTTCCTACGAGCAGTACTTC. The chain has TRBV5-1 and TRBJ2-7; TRBD1 might be the D (5 bases). The V gene lost 1 base and the J gene lost 1 base, with 9 bases spanning the gap. This CDR3 contains 14 residues. Looked up from germline, CDR1 is SGHRS and CDR2 is YFSETQ. The full variable domain, its missing parts supplied by reference TRBV5-1 and TRBJ2-7, is KAGVTQTPRYLIKTRGQQVTLSCSPISGHRSVSWYQQTPGQGLQFLFEYFSETQRNKGNFPGRFSGRQFSNSRSEMNVSTLELGDSALYLCASSLWTSSYEQYFGPGTRLTVT.

This clonotype was seen only a few times. This chain joins TRBV5-1 and TRBJ2-4; 16 nucleotides match TRBD2. Losses at the gene ends were 4 bases for V and 7 bases for J; bases not matched to a gene: 5. There are 16 residues in the CDR3. Germline loops: CDR1 SGHRS, CDR2 YFSETQ. The CDR3 nucleotides are TGCGCCAGCAGCGCCGGGACTAGCGGGAGGGCCAACATTCAGTACTTC. Its translation: CASSAGTSGRANIQYF.

This clonotype was observed a few times. The J gene is TRBJ1-5, the V gene TRBV20-1, with D possibly TRBD1 on 5 matching bases. Between the trimmed V and J ends, which lost 4 bases and 4 bases, there was a span of 8 bases. The CDR3 totals 12 residues. Germline CDR1 is DFQATT and CDR2 is SNEGSKA (reference sequence). In nucleotides, the CDR3 is TGCAGTGCTACCAGGGAGAATCAGCCCCAGCATTTT. Amino acids: CSATRENQPQHF.

The chain combines TRBV4-1 with TRBJ2-5, with D perhaps TRBD2 (5 bases). From germline, CDR1 is MGHRA and CDR2 YSYEKL. The CDR3 consists of 18 residues. Trimming cost V 0 bases and J 2 bases, with 19 bases left between them. As DNA, the CDR3 is TGCGCCAGCAGCCAAGAGCGTTTCGGTAGCGCCTTACAAGAGACCCAGTACTTC. Translated: CASSQERFGSALQETQYF.

J is TRBJ2-7 and V is TRBV28; tentative D call: TRBD1 (7 bases). CDR1 is MDHEN and CDR2 is SYDVKM in the germline V gene. The CDR3 totals 14 residues. Trimming stripped 5 bases from V and 0 bases from J, with 11 bases between. CDR3 amino acids: CASSAGQPSYEQYF. CDR3 nucleotide sequence: TGTGCCAGCAGTGCGGGACAGCCCTCCTACGAGCAGTACTTC. Variable domain in full (rest from reference TRBV28 and TRBJ2-7): DVKVTQSSRYLVKRTGEKVFLECVQDMDHENMFWYRQDPGLGLRLIYFSYDVKMKEKGDIPEGYSVSREKKERFSLILESASTNQTSMYLCASSAGQPSYEQYFGPGTRLTVT.

The J gene is TRBJ2-1, the V gene TRBV25-1; the D is unclear. The CDR3 length is 15 residues. V was cut by 2 bases and J by 0 bases, with 8 bases left in between. Germline assignment: CDR1 MGHDK and CDR2 SYGVNS. In nucleotides, the CDR3 is TGTGCCAGCAGTGAACTAAGAGGCTCCTACAATGAGCAGTTCTTC. Amino acids: CASSELRGSYNEQFF.

The rearrangement links TRBV29-1 to TRBJ2-7; a weak D match, TRBD2 (5 bases). The length of the CDR3 is 13 residues. Trimming removed 4 bases at V and 0 bases at J, with 10 bases between. The germline gives CDR1 SQVTM, CDR2 ANQGSEA. This CDR3 reads CSVAGLPSYEQYF. CDR3 DNA sequence: TGCAGCGTTGCAGGACTGCCCTCCTACGAGCAGTACTTC.